This T cell receptor (beta chain) was observed in a study of cytomegalovirus exposure and HLA in healthy donors. Study-wide points: In a later analysis, CMV-associated beta chains were mostly HLA-associated, it appeared.

CDR1 and CDR2 from the germline V gene are SQVTM and ANQGSEA. CDR3 length equals 16 residues. The V and J ends lost 4 bases and 4 bases respectively, with 17 bases between them. With regard to this clone: Its antigen is still unknown.

PCR amplification relied on 60 Vbeta primers (plus 13 Jbeta primers). TCRdb keeps only in-frame clones here, not all; method: immunoSEQ multiplex PCR. Of 50,000 to 70,000 clones in the sample, 65% to 80% were seen once. V usage is TRBV29-1 and J usage is TRBJ2-6; a possible D gene is TRBD1 (6 bases). The specimen was PBMCs. This clonotype was obtained from a man aged 35-49 years in good health and CMV-seropositive. CDR3 sequence: CSVGGPKEPGANVLTF. The CDR3 DNA sequence: TGCAGCGTTGGGGGGCCGAAGGAGCCCGGGGCCAACGTCCTGACTTTC.